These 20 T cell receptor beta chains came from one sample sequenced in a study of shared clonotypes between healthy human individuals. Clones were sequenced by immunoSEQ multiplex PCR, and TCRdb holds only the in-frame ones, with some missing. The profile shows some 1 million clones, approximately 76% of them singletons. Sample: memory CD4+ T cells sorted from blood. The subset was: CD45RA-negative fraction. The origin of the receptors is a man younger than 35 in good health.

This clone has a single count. DNA of the CDR3: TGTGCCAGCAGTCCCCGAACTGGTCCTCTTCAGAACACTGAAGCTTTCTTT. Translated, it gives CASSPRTGPLQNTEAFF. This chain connects TRBV27 to TRBJ1-1, with D unresolved. The length of the CDR3 is 17 residues. CDR1 is MNHEY, CDR2 SMNVEV, per germline (reference sequence). Trimming pared 5 bases from V and 1 base from J, leaving 20 bases between.

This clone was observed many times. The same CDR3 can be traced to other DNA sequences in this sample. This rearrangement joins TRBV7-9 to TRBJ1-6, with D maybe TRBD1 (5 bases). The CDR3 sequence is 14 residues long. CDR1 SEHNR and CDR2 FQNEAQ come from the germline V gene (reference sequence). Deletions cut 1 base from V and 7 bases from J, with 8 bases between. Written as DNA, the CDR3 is TGTGCCAGCAGCTTAGAGGGGCGGAATTCACCCCTCCACTTT. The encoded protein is CASSLEGRNSPLHF.

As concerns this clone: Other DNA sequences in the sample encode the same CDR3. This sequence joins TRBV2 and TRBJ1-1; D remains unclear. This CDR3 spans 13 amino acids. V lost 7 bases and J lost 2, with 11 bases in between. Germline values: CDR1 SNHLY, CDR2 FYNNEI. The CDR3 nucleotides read TGTGCCAGCACAAGGGAGGGAAACACTGAAGCTTTCTTT. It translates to CASTREGNTEAFF.

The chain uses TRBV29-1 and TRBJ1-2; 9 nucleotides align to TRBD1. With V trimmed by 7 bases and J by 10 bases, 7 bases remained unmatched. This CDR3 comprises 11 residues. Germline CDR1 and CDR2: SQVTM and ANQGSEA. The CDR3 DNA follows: TGCAGCGCGGGACAGGGAACTTCCTACACCTTC. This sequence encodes CSAGQGTSYTF.

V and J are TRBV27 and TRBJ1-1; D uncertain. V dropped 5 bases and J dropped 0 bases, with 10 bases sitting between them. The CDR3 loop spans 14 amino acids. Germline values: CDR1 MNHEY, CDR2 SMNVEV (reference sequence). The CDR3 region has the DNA TGTGCCAGCAGTGTCCCGGGGATGAACACTGAAGCTTTCTTT. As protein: CASSVPGMNTEAFF.

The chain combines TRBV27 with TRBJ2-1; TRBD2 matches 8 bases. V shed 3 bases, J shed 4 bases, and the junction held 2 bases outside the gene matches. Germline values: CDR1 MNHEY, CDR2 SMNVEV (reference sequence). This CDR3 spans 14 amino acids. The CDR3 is CASSFSGAYNEQFF. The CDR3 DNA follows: TGTGCCAGCAGTTTTAGCGGGGCGTACAATGAGCAGTTCTTC.

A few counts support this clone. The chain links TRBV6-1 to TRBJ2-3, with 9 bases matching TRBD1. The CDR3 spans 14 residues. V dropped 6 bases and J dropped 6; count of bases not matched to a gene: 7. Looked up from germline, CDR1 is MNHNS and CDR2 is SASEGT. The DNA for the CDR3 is TGTGCCAGCAGACCACAGGGGGCGTTGGATACGCAGTATTTT. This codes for CASRPQGALDTQYF.

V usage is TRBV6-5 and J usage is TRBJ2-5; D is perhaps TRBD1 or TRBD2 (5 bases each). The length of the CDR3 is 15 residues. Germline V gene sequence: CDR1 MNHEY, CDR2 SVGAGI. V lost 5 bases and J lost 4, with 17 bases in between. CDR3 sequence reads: CASSASRGGRETQYF. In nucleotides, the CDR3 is TGTGCCAGCAGTGCGTCCCGTGGGGGTAGAGAGACCCAGTACTTC.

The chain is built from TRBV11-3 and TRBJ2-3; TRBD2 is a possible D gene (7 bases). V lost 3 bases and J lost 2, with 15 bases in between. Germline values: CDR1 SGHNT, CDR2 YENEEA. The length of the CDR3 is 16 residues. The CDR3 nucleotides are TGTGCCAGCAGCTTTGGGCGGGGGCCTCACACAGATACGCAGTATTTT. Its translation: CASSFGRGPHTDTQYF.

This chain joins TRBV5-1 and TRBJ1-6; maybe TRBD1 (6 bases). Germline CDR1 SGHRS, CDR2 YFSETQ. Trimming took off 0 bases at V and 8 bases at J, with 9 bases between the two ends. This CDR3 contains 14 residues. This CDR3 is CASSLVGGDSPLHF. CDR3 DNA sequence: TGCGCCAGCAGCTTGGTAGGGGGGGATTCACCCCTCCACTTT.

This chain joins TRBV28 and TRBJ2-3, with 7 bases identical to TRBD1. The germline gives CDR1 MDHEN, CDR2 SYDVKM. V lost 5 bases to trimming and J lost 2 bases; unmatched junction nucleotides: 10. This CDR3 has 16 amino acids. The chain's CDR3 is CASSPTLGQYTDTQYF. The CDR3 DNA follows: TGTGCCAGCAGTCCTACCCTGGGACAGTACACAGATACGCAGTATTTT.

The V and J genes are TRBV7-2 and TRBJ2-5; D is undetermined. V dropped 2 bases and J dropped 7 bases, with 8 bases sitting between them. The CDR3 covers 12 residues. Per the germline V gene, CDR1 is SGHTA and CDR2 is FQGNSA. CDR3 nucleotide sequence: TGTGCCAGCAGCTTATTATCGGGGACCCAGTACTTC. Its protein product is CASSLLSGTQYF.

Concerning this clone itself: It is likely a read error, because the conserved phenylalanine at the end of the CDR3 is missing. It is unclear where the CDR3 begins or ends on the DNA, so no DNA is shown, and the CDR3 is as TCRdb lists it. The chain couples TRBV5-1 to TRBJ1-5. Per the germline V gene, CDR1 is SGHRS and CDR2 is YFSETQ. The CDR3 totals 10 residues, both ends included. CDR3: CASRRRTRPV.

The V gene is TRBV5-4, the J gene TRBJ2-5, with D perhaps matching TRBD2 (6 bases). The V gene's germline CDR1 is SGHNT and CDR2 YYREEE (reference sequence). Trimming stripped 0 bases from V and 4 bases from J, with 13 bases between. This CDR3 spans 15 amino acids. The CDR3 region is CASSLGVAGRETQYF. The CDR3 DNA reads TGTGCCAGCAGCTTGGGGGTGGCGGGAAGAGAGACCCAGTACTTC.

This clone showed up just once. The CDR3 coding sequence is TGCAGCGTTGAGACCCCGACTAGCGGGGCGACGGTGTATTTT. This translates into CSVETPTSGATVYF. The V and J genes are TRBV29-1 and TRBJ2-3; 11 nucleotides line up with TRBD2. Germline V lookup: CDR1 SQVTM, CDR2 ANQGSEA. V shed 3 bases, J shed 14 bases, and the junction held 13 bases outside the gene matches. The CDR3 is 14 residues long.

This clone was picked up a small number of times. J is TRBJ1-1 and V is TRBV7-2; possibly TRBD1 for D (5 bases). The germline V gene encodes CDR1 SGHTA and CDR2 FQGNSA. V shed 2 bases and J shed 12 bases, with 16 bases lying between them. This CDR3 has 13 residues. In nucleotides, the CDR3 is TGTGCCAGCAGCTTATCTTACGGGGCGGAATCTTTCTTT. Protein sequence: CASSLSYGAESFF.

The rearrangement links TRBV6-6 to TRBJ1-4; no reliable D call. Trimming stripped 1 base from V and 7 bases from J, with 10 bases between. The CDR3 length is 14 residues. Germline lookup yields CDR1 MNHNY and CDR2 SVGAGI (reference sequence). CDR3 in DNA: TGTGCCAGCAGTTACTTGGGTGAGGGTGAAAAACTGTTTTTT. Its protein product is CASSYLGEGEKLFF.

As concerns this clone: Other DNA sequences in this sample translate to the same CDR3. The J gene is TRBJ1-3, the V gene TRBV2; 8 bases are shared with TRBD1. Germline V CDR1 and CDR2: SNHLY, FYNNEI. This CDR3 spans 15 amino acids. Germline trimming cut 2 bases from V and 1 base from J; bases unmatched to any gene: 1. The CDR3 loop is CASSERQGSGNTIYF. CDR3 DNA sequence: TGTGCCAGCAGTGAACGACAGGGGTCTGGAAACACCATATATTTT. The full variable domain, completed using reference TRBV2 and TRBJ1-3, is EPEVTQTPSHQVTQMGQEVILRCVPISNHLYFYWYRQILGQKVEFLVSFYNNEISEKSEIFDDQFSVERPDGSNFTLKIRSTKLEDSAMYFCASSERQGSGNTIYFGEGSWLTVV.

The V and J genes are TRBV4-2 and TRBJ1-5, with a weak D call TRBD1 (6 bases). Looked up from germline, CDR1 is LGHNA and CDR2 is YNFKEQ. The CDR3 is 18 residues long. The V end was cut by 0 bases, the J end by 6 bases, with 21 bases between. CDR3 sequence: CASSQDLGGEVLSQPQHF. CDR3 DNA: TGTGCCAGCAGCCAAGATCTAGGGGGGGAAGTACTTTCTCAGCCCCAGCATTTT.

The CDR3 spells CASSSPRDSYGYTF. Here the CDR3 DNA reads TGTGCCAGCAGCAGCCCTAGGGACAGCTATGGCTACACCTTC. This sequence joins TRBV5-6 and TRBJ1-2, with 7 positions matching TRBD1. This CDR3 contains 14 residues. Germline-derived CDR1 and CDR2 are SGHDT and YYEEEE. J lost 4 bases, V lost 4 bases, and 7 bases had no gene match.